The present entry profiles one T cell receptor beta chain with its context. V lost 3 bases to trimming and J lost 10 bases, with 18 bases between them. The germline gives CDR1 LNHDA, CDR2 SQIVND (reference sequence). The CDR3 contains 14 residues. The data were taken from a study of blood T cell repertoires in COVID-19. As for the study in general: From the United States, Italy and Spain came samples of acute and convalescent COVID-19. From T cells, B-cell-depleted T cells, or PBMCs came the material, which was cDNA or gDNA.

As originally analysed: Estimates of nucleated cell counts were drawn from the amplification of reference gene primers. Only in-frame clones appear in the TCRdb table, and some are missing; sequencing was by immunoSEQ multiplex PCR. V and J calls and clone size are given by that table; D and trimming were obtained from the DNA. The profile covers 130,000 to 150,000 clones, with approximately 82% appearing a single time and 10% taken by the ten largest. The chain joins TRBV19 to TRBJ1-1; D ambiguous. Sequencing was performed on peripheral blood. The sequence was obtained from a man in his fifties or sixties with active or convalescent COVID-19. The CDR3 DNA reads as TGTGCCAGTAGTATTTACAGTGGTTGGGGAGGAGCTTTCTTT. This encodes CASSIYSGWGGAFF. The variable domain in full, with the rest retrieved from reference TRBV19 and TRBJ1-1, is DGGITQSPKYLFRKEGQNVTLSCEQNLNHDAMYWYRQDPGQGLRLIYYSQIVNDFQKGDIAEGYSVSREKKESFPLTVTSAQKNPTAFYLCASSIYSGWGGAFFGQGTRLTVV.